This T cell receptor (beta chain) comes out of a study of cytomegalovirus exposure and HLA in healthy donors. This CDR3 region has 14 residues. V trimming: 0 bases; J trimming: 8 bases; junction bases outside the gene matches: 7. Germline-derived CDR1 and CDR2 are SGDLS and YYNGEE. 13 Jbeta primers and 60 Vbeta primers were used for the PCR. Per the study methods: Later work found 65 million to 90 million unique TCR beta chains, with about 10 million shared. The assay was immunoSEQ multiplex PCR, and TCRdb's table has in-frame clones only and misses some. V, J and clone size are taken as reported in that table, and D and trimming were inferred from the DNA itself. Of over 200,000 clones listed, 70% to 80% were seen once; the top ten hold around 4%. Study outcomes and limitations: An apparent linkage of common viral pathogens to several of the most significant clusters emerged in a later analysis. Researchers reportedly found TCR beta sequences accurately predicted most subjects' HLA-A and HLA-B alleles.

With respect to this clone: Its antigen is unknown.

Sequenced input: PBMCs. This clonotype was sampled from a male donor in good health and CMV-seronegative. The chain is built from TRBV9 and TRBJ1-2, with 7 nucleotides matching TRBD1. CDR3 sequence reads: CASSVGGGDLGYTF. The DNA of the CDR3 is TGTGCCAGCAGCGTAGGAGGGGGCGACTTGGGCTACACCTTC.